This T cell receptor (beta chain) appears in the sequencing data of a study of control samples from healthy donors and cancer patients. The protocol was immunoSEQ multiplex PCR, while the TCRdb copy is restricted to in-frame clones and leaves out a portion. This table holds roughly 81,000 clones, approximately 80% found once. From germline, CDR1 is LGHDT and CDR2 YNNKEL (reference sequence). The CDR3 is 14 amino acids. The ends were cut back, 2 bases at V and 4 bases at J, with 11 bases in the middle. In this sample, this clone turned up once. This TCR derives from a man aged 55 to 70 with head and neck cancer. The specimen sequenced was PBMCs. The genes are TRBV3-1 (or the pseudogene TRBV3-2) and TRBJ2-5; D gene uncertain. CDR3 bases: TGTGCCAGCAGCCAAACCGGGTGGGGAGAGACCCAGTACTTC. Amino acid sequence: CASSQTGWGETQYF.